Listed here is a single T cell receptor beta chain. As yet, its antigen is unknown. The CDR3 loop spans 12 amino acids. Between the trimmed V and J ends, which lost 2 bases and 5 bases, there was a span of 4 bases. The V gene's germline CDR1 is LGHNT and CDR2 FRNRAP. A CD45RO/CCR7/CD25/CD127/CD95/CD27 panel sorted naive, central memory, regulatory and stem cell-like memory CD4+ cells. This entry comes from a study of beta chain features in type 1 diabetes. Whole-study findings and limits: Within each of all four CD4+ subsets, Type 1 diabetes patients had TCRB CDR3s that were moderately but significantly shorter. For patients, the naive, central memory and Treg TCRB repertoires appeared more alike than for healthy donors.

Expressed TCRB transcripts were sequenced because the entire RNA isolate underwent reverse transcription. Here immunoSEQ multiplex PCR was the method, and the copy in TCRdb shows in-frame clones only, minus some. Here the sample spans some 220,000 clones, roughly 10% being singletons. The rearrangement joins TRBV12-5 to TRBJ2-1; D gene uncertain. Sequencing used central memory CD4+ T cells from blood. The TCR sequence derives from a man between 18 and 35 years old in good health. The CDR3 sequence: CASGLYDNEQFF. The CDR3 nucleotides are TGTGCTAGTGGTTTGTATGACAATGAGCAGTTCTTC.